Shown below are 13 T cell receptor beta chains from a single sample sequenced in a study of breast tumors, draining lymph nodes, adjacent tissues. TCRdb re-derived calls from the multiplex PCR reads in MiXCR, one entry per CDR3 protein. The table includes approximately 100,000 distinct CDR3 sequences, over 20% detected once. The lymph nodes were axillary draining lymph nodes from breast cancer patients. Sequenced material: axillary lymph node tissue. The receptors were sampled from a female donor with breast cancer. Some clones in this sample may be carry-over from other donors' samples.

This clonotype was counted at least ten times. The CDR3, as DNA: TGTGCCACCAGTCCCGCTAGCGGGAGGCCCAATGAGCAGTTCTTC. This codes for CATSPASGRPNEQFF. The chain combines TRBV24-1 with TRBJ2-1, with 11 bases lining up with TRBD2. The CDR3 covers 15 residues. CDR1 KGHDR and CDR2 SFDVKD come from the germline V gene. The V and J ends lost 6 bases and 6 bases, in that order; junction bases with no gene match: 6.

With regard to this clonotype: A much larger clone sits a single nucleotide away, making a read error possible. The J gene is TRBJ1-5, the V gene TRBV20-1; D is perhaps TRBD1 (6 bases). The CDR3 has 12 residues. Germline V gene lookup returns CDR1 DFQATT and CDR2 SNEGSKA (reference sequence). This CDR3 is CSAVTGNPPRHF. The CDR3 region has the DNA TGCAGTGCTGTTACAGGGAACCCGCCCCGGCATTTT.

CDR3 DNA sequence: TGCGCCAGCTCCCCGGCCGGGGGGGCGACCGGGGAGCTGTTTTTT. Its translation: CASSPAGGATGELFF. The chain is built from TRBV5-1 and TRBJ2-2; 8 nucleotides agree with TRBD2. CDR1 SGHRS and CDR2 YFSETQ come from the germline V gene. V lost 7 bases, J lost 5 bases, and 10 bases stayed unmatched. CDR3 length equals 15 residues. Full variable domain (outside the CDR3, taken from reference TRBV5-1 and TRBJ2-2): KAGVTQTPRYLIKTRGQQVTLSCSPISGHRSVSWYQQTPGQGLQFLFEYFSETQRNKGNFPGRFSGRQFSNSRSEMNVSTLELGDSALYLCASSPAGGATGELFFGEGSRLTVL.

This clonotype occurred many times. The J gene is TRBJ1-6, the V gene TRBV2; D is ambiguous. Between the trimmed V and J ends, which lost 7 bases and 0 bases, there was a span of 7 bases. This CDR3 is 14 amino acids long. Germline V gene lookup returns CDR1 SNHLY and CDR2 FYNNEI. For the CDR3, the DNA is TGTGCCAGCACTTCCAGCTCCTATAATTCACCCCTCCACTTT. This gives the protein CASTSSSYNSPLHF.

In this sample, this clonotype turned up many times. The genes are TRBV6-1 and TRBJ1-6, with 8 bases aligning to TRBD1. The germline V gene has CDR1 MNHNS and CDR2 SASEGT. J lost 10 bases, V lost 3 bases, and 2 bases had no gene match. The CDR3 contains 13 residues. CDR3 protein: CASSDRGLSPLHF. The CDR3 DNA follows: TGTGCCAGCAGTGACAGGGGGCTCTCACCCCTCCACTTT.

This clonotype was detected many times. The chain recombines TRBV12-3 or TRBV12-4 with TRBJ1-2, with a possible D match to TRBD1 (5 bases). Trimming stripped 1 base from V and 6 bases from J, with 6 bases between. The CDR3 extends over 12 amino acids. As DNA, the CDR3 is TGTGCCAGCAGTTTAGGGGGGAATGGCTACACCTTC. Translated, it gives CASSLGGNGYTF.

For this clonotype: A clone one base away is much larger, so this may be a read error. The CDR3 region has the DNA TGTGCCAGCAGCTTGTTCACGACTAGCGGGAGTACCGCAGATACGCAGTATTTT. Translation gives CASSLFTTSGSTADTQYF. V is TRBV5-5 and J is TRBJ2-3, with 12 bases aligning to TRBD2. CDR3 length: 18 residues. Germline V gives CDR1 SGHKS, CDR2 YYEKEE (reference sequence). The V segment lost 1 base and the J segment 4 bases; nucleotides outside the gene matches: 10.

This clonotype was observed many times. The chain recombines TRBV7-9 with TRBJ1-2, with 11 bases aligning to TRBD1. Losses at the gene ends were 1 base for V and 2 bases for J; bases not matched to a gene: 0. CDR1 is SEHNR, CDR2 FQNEAQ, per germline (reference sequence). The CDR3 is 15 amino acids. Here the CDR3 DNA reads TGTGCCAGCAGCTTAGGGGACAGGGGGAACTATGGCTACACCTTC. It translates to CASSLGDRGNYGYTF.

This clonotype was counted ten times or more. The chain couples TRBV27 to TRBJ2-6, with D uncertain. CDR3 size: 17 residues. Germline V gene sequence: CDR1 MNHEY, CDR2 SMNVEV (reference sequence). V lost 3 bases and J 2 bases, leaving 14 bases between the germline ends. The CDR3 here is CASSFRVLVAGANVLTF. CDR3 sequence (DNA): TGTGCCAGCAGTTTCCGGGTCCTTGTCGCTGGGGCCAACGTCCTGACTTTC.

On this clonotype itself: A clone one base away is much larger, so this may be a read error. The gene calls are TRBV27 and TRBJ2-7, with 12 bases fitting TRBD2. Germline CDR1 MNHEY, CDR2 SMNVEV (reference sequence). There are 13 residues in the CDR3. The CDR3 here is CASRTSGSYGQYF. CDR3 DNA sequence: TGTGCCAGCAGGACTAGCGGGAGCTACGGGCAGTACTTC.

This clonotype has more than one count but fewer than ten. A read error is possible here, since a much larger clone lies one base away. The chain links TRBV11-3 to TRBJ1-3, with D hard to call. There are 14 residues in the CDR3. The V gene's germline CDR1 is SGHNT and CDR2 YENEEA. The chain's CDR3 is CASSQLGSGNTTYF. The CDR3 nucleotides read TGTGCCAGCAGCCAGCTCGGCTCTGGAAACACCACATATTTT. The full variable domain, rest sourced from reference TRBV11-3 and TRBJ1-3, is EAGVVQSPRYKIIEKKQPVAFWCNPISGHNTLYWYLQNLGQGPELLIRYENEEAVDDSQLPKDRFSAERLKGVDSTLKIQPAELGDSAVYLCASSQLGSGNTTYFGEGSWLTVV.

This chain uses TRBV6-1 with TRBJ1-4; a possible D gene is TRBD1 (6 bases). Trimming cost V 6 bases and J 9 bases, with 23 bases left between them. Looked up from germline, CDR1 is MNHNS and CDR2 is SASEGT. CDR3 length: 16 residues. CDR3 protein: CASRTPVPPGQQKLFF. Here the CDR3 DNA reads TGTGCCAGCAGGACCCCCGTACCGCCGGGACAACAAAAACTGTTTTTT.

This clonotype came up once. This sequence may be a read error, since a much larger clone differs from it by one base. V usage is TRBV5-1 and J usage is TRBJ2-5, with unresolved D. Germline CDR1 and CDR2: SGHRS and YFSETQ. This CDR3 comprises 12 residues. DNA for the CDR3: TGCGCCAGCAGCGAGGAACGAGAGGCCCAGTACTTC. Its translation: CASSEEREAQYF. The full variable domain, its missing parts supplied by reference TRBV5-1 and TRBJ2-5, is KAGVTQTPRYLIKTRGQQVTLSCSPISGHRSVSWYQQTPGQGLQFLFEYFSETQRNKGNFPGRFSGRQFSNSRSEMNVSTLELGDSALYLCASSEEREAQYFGPGTRLLVL.